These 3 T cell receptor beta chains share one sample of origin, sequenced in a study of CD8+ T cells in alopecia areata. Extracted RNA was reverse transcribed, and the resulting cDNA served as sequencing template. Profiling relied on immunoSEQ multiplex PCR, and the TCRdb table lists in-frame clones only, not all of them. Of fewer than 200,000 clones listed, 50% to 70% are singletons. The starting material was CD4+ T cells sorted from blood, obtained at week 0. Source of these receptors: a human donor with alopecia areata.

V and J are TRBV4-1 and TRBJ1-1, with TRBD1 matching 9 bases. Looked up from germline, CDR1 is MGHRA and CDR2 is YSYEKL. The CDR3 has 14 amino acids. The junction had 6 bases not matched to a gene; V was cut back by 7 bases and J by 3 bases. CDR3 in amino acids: CASTRRQGDTEAFF. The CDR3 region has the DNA TGCGCCAGCACGAGGAGACAGGGGGACACTGAAGCTTTCTTT.

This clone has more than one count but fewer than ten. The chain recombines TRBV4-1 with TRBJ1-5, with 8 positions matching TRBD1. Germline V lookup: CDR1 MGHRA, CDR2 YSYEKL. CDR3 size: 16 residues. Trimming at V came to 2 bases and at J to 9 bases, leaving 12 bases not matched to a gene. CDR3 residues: CASSQSGTGLRGPQHF. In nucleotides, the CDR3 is TGCGCCAGCAGCCAATCCGGGACAGGTCTTCGGGGGCCCCAGCATTTT.

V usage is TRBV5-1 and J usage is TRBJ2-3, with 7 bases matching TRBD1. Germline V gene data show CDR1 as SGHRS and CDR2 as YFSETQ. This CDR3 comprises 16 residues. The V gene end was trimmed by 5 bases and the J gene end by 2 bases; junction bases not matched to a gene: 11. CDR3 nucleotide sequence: TGCGCCAGCAGGGGCTGGGGGACAGACCACACAGATACGCAGTATTTT. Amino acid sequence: CASRGWGTDHTDTQYF.